This TCR beta chain is from a study of blood T cell repertoires in COVID-19. Germline V gene lookup returns CDR1 KGHDR and CDR2 SFDVKD. V lost 4 bases and J 7 bases, leaving 13 bases between the germline ends. The CDR3 sequence is 14 residues long. Repertoires were generated with immunoSEQ multiplex PCR, while TCRdb's copy carries only in-frame clones and drops some. Of around 150,000 clones listed, 87% are singletons. The gene calls are TRBV24-1 and TRBJ2-1; possible D gene TRBD1, 7 bases. Specimen: peripheral blood. The sequence came from an older woman who had recovered from COVID-19. CDR3 loop: CATSEGGQKNEQFF. As DNA, the CDR3 is TGTGCCACCAGTGAGGGGGGACAGAAGAATGAGCAGTTCTTC.